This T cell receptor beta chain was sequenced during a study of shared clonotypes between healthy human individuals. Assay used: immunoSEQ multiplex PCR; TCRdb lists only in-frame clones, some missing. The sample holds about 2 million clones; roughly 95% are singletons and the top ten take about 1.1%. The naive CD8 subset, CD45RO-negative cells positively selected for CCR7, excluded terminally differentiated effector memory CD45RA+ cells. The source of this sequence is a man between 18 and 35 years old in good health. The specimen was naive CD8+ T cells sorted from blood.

The CDR3 region has the DNA TGTGCCAGCAGTTGGGACAGCTATAATTCACCCCTCCACTTT. Translation: CASSWDSYNSPLHF. The chain links TRBV27 to TRBJ1-6, with 7 bases matching TRBD1. The CDR3 is made up of 14 amino acids. J was trimmed by 3 bases and V by 4 bases; bases with no gene match: 0. The germline V gene has CDR1 MNHEY and CDR2 SMNVEV (reference sequence).